The rows below give T cell receptor beta chains drawn from one sample of a study of CD8+ T cells in alopecia areata. This table comes from immunoSEQ multiplex PCR, and its TCRdb copy is limited to in-frame clones, with some not included. The data contain over 60,000 clones, just over 45% of them singletons. The material was CD8+ T cells sorted from blood, obtained at approximately week 37, from a patient treated with tofacitinib. All receptors come from a human donor with alopecia areata. Each CDR3 is given with its conserved first and last residue. A D gene is named only where the DNA matches it firmly. Clone size is given for some rows only: seen once, a few or many times, or a class if the clone is expanded.

TRBJ1-3 | once | NA | TRBV30 | TGTGCCTGGAGTGTATTGGATGGAAACACCATATATTTT | CAWSVLDGNTIYF
TRBJ1-2 | NA | NA | TRBV30 | TGTGCCTGGAGTCCTCCCGGCTACACCTTC | CAWSPPGYTF
TRBJ2-7 | NA | TRBD2 | TRBV30 | TGTGCCTGGAGTGCCGTCGGGACTAGCGCCGACGAGCAGTACTTC | CAWSAVGTSADEQYF
TRBJ1-5 | few | NA | TRBV28 | TGTGCCAGCAGTCCGGGAGCGTCGAAGCCCCAGCATTTT | CASSPGASKPQHF
TRBJ2-2 | few | TRBD2 | TRBV7-6 | TGTGCCAGCAGCACCGGGACTAGCGGGAGGGGGACCGGGGAGCTGTTTTTT | CASSTGTSGRGTGELFF
TRBJ2-7 | NA | TRBD1 | TRBV6-9 | TGTGCCAGCAGTTACGACCGGACAGGGGGCCCCTACGAGCAGTACTTC | CASSYDRTGGPYEQYF
TRBJ2-7 | NA | NA | TRBV2 | TGTGCCAGCAGTGAGACGACCTACGAGCAGTACTTC | CASSETTYEQYF
TRBJ1-5 | NA | NA | TRBV30 | TGTGCCTGGAGTCTGGGCCGGGGCAATCAGCCCCAGCATTTT | CAWSLGRGNQPQHF
TRBJ1-1 | few | TRBD1 | TRBV30 | TGTGCCTGGAGTACGGGACAGGGAAAAACTGAAGCTTTCTTT | CAWSTGQGKTEAFF
TRBJ2-7 | NA | TRBD2 | TRBV29-1 | TGCAGCGTTATCGGGACTAGCTACGAGCAGTACTTC | CSVIGTSYEQYF
TRBJ2-7 | few | NA | TRBV30 | TGTGCCTGCACGGACTTGGACTCCTACGAGCAGTACTTC | CACTDLDSYEQYF
TRBJ2-7 | NA | NA | TRBV9 | TGTGCCAGCAGCATACGGGGCCAGGGTGAGGAGCAGTACTTC | CASSIRGQGEEQYF
TRBJ2-7 | once | TRBD2 | TRBV4-3 | TGCGCCAGCAGCCAGACACCGGGACTAGCGGGAGGATCGCACGAGCAGTACTTC | CASSQTPGLAGGSHEQYF
TRBJ2-2 | NA | TRBD2 | TRBV29-1 | TGCAGCGTTGAACTAGCGGGAGTAAACACCGGGGAGCTGTTTTTT | CSVELAGVNTGELFF
TRBJ2-7 | NA | NA | TRBV29-1 | TGCAGCGTTGCGGACAATCCCTACGAGCAGTACTTC | CSVADNPYEQYF
TRBJ2-2 | once | NA | TRBV5-1 | TGCGCCAGCAGATTAGGGAACACCGGGGAGCTGTTTTTT | CASRLGNTGELFF
TRBJ2-3 | NA | TRBD2 | TRBV5-1 | TGCGCCAGCAGCTTGTTCGTGGGAGGGGCAGATACGCAGTATTTT | CASSLFVGGADTQYF
TRBJ1-2 | NA | NA | TRBV7-9 | TGTGCCAGCAGCCCCGACCAGGGAGGCATCTATGGCTACACCTTC | CASSPDQGGIYGYTF
TRBJ2-3 | NA | NA | TRBV2 | TGTGCCACCCCTCGGGACGGGAGCACAGATACGCAGTATTTT | CATPRDGSTDTQYF
TRBJ2-7 | NA | NA | TRBV29-1 | TGCAGCGTTGAGGAGGGGATGGGCTCCTACGAGCAGTACTTC | CSVEEGMGSYEQYF
TRBJ2-5 | NA | TRBD2 | TRBV15 | TGTGCCACCAGCAGGTCGGGACTAGCGGGAGAGTGGACTACAGAGACCCAGTACTTC | CATSRSGLAGEWTTETQYF
TRBJ1-1 | few | NA | TRBV7-9 | TGTGCCAGCAGCCCAGGGGACGCTGAAGCTTTCTTT | CASSPGDAEAFF
TRBJ1-2 | NA | NA | TRBV5-6 | TGTGCCAGCAGCACCACCGGTTGGAACTATGGCTACACCTTC | CASSTTGWNYGYTF
TRBJ2-7 | few | TRBD1 | TRBV7-9 | TGTGCCAGCAGTCCCCATGGGACAGGGTCCTACGAGCAGTACTTC | CASSPHGTGSYEQYF
TRBJ1-2 | NA | NA | TRBV14 | TGTGCCAGCAGCCGGGGCTATGGCTACACCTTC | CASSRGYGYTF
TRBJ2-7 | few | NA | TRBV4-1 | TGCGCCAGCAGCCAACAGGAAAGACTCTACGAGCAGTACTTC | CASSQQERLYEQYF
TRBJ2-7 | NA | NA | TRBV30 | TGTGCCTGGAGTCAACCCTACGAGCAGTACTTC | CAWSQPYEQYF
TRBJ2-3 | NA | TRBD2 | TRBV9 | TGTGCCAGCAGCGTTAGCGGGAGGGCCGTGGATACGCAGTATTTT | CASSVSGRAVDTQYF
TRBJ2-1 | NA | TRBD2 | TRBV29-1 | TGCAGCGGTACACCGGGGGGGGAGCAGTTCTTC | CSGTPGGEQFF
TRBJ2-1 | NA | NA | TRBV30 | TGTGCCTGGAAAGATCCGTCGGATGAGCAGTTCTTC | CAWKDPSDEQFF
TRBJ1-5 | NA | NA | TRBV19 | TGTGCCAGTAGCCAACCATGGGGCACCAATCAGCCCCAGCATTTT | CASSQPWGTNQPQHF
TRBJ2-7 | few | TRBD2 | TRBV10-3 | TGTGCCTCCACCCCTAGCGGGCTTTCCTACGAGCAGTACTTC | CASTPSGLSYEQYF
TRBJ2-5 | few | NA | TRBV7-8 | TGTGCCAGCAGCTTAGCAAGGAAAGAGACCCAGTACTTC | CASSLARKETQYF
TRBJ2-1 | NA | NA | TRBV5-1 | TGCGCCAGCAGCTTGGGGGCGGGGTCCTACAATGAGCAGTTCTTC | CASSLGAGSYNEQFF
TRBJ2-7 | few | TRBD1 | TRBV29-1 | TGCAGCGTTGAGACGAGGGACAGGGGTCCCTACGAGCAGTACTTC | CSVETRDRGPYEQYF
TRBJ2-3 | NA | NA | TRBV29-1 | TGCAGCGTTGAAGGTGATAGGGGTGATACGCAGTATTTT | CSVEGDRGDTQYF
TRBJ2-7 | few | NA | TRBV25-1 | TGTGCCAGCGGACAATACGAGCAGTACTTC | CASGQYEQYF
TRBJ2-7 | NA | NA | TRBV4-3 | TGCGCCAGCAGCCCCTACGGAGGATCCTACGAGCAGTACTTC | CASSPYGGSYEQYF
TRBJ2-7 | NA | TRBD1 | TRBV15 | TGTGCCACCAGCGGTCCGGGACAGGGGGTTCGGGAGCAGTACTTC | CATSGPGQGVREQYF
TRBJ1-2 | NA | TRBD1 | TRBV11-2 | TGTGCCAGCAGCGCCGGGACAGAGAACCCCTATGGCTACACCTTC | CASSAGTENPYGYTF
TRBJ2-7 | few | NA | TRBV5-1 | TGCGCCAGCAGCTTGGAGGGATGGGTCTACGAGCAGTACTTC | CASSLEGWVYEQYF
TRBJ2-1 | NA | NA | TRBV29-1 | TGCAGCGTTGAACGTCGGGGAAACAATGAGCAGTTCTTC | CSVERRGNNEQFF
TRBJ2-5 | few | NA | TRBV7-2 | TGTGCCAGCAGCTTAAAACTCACGGGACAAGAGACCCAGTACTTC | CASSLKLTGQETQYF
TRBJ2-5 | NA | NA | TRBV7-8 | TGTGCCAGCAGCCCTACCTCAGGGAACCAAGAGACCCAGTACTTC | CASSPTSGNQETQYF
TRBJ1-2 | NA | NA | TRBV25-1 | TGTGCCAGCAGACCGGACAGAAACTATGGCTACACCTTC | CASRPDRNYGYTF
TRBJ2-7 | few | NA | TRBV5-6 | TGTGCCAGCAGCCAAGTGGGGCAGGGCGAGCAGTACTTC | CASSQVGQGEQYF
TRBJ1-2 | NA | TRBD1 | TRBV14 | TGTGCCAGCAGCCCCCGGGACAGGGGGTATGGCTACACCTTC | CASSPRDRGYGYTF
TRBJ1-1 | medium-sized | NA | TRBV11-2 | TGTGCCAGCAGCTTCGGGAACACTGAAGCTTTCTTT | CASSFGNTEAFF
TRBJ1-1 | NA | TRBD1 | TRBV30 | TGTGCCTGGAGCGCGACAGGGTACACTGAAGCTTTCTTT | CAWSATGYTEAFF
TRBJ1-1 | NA | NA | TRBV4-1 | TGCGCCAGCAGCCAACCCTCCGCTGAAGCTTTCTTT | CASSQPSAEAFF
TRBJ1-1 | NA | NA | TRBV6-6 | TGTGCCAGCAGGCCCGGGCTCACTGAAGCTTTCTTT | CASRPGLTEAFF
TRBJ2-7 | NA | TRBD2 | TRBV5-4 | TGTGCCAGCAGCTTGTCACTAGCGGGAGACGAGCAGTACTTC | CASSLSLAGDEQYF
TRBJ2-7 | few | NA | TRBV7-9 | TGTGCCAGCAGCTTAGAGTGGGGCTTAACCTACGAGCAGTACTTC | CASSLEWGLTYEQYF